The text below deals with one TCR beta chain. The data were taken from a study of T cell changes during pregnancy in multiple sclerosis. Germline V gene lookup returns CDR1 SEHNR and CDR2 FQNEAQ (reference sequence). The CDR3 totals 15 residues. Trimming removed 4 bases from V and 3 bases from J, with 16 bases in between. Clones were sequenced by immunoSEQ multiplex PCR, and TCRdb holds only the in-frame ones, with some missing. Among roughly 46,000 clones listed, 93% were seen once. Sample: CD8+ T cells from peripheral blood mononuclear cells, taken after pregnancy. The TCR originated in a female donor with multiple sclerosis, enrolled in a pregnancy study. This sequence joins TRBV7-9 and TRBJ2-7; tentatively, D is TRBD1 (6 bases). CDR3 sequence reads: CASSWQGQGDYEQYF. CDR3 in DNA: TGTGCCAGCAGCTGGCAGGGACAAGGAGACTACGAGCAGTACTTC. Full variable domain (remainder filled in from reference TRBV7-9 and TRBJ2-7): DTGVSQNPRHKITKRGQNVTFRCDPISEHNRLYWYRQTLGQGPEFLTYFQNEAQLEKSRLLSDRFSAERPKGSFSTLEIQRTEQGDSAMYLCASSWQGQGDYEQYFGPGTRLTVT.